This is a list of T cell receptor beta chains from one sample in a study of CXCR3-negative and CXCR3-positive naive CD8 T cells. TCRdb reworked the 5' RACE reads into one entry per CDR3 protein, no DNA. The sample has about 94,000 distinct CDR3 sequences; the top ten hold less than 0.6%. The source material was naive CXCR3+ CD8+ T cells from blood. The receptors shown here come from a human donor in good health. Some clones in this sample may be carry-over from other donors' samples. Each CDR3 is given with its conserved first and last residue.

J gene | V gene | CDR3 protein
TRBJ2-3 | TRBV28 | CASSSDLAIMDTQYF
TRBJ1-5 | TRBV12-3/TRBV12-4 | CASSLRRDSNQPQHF
TRBJ1-3 | TRBV11-1 | CASSNYWTAGYSGNTIYF
TRBJ2-7 | TRBV10-2 | CASTTGQAYEQYF
TRBJ2-7 | TRBV10-3 | CATGSNLTYEQYF
TRBJ2-1 | TRBV5-1 | CASTLSHNEQFF
TRBJ2-1 | TRBV19 | CASTHPAGTNNEQFF
TRBJ1-1 | TRBV6-2/TRBV6-3 | CASSYRWETEAFF
TRBJ2-5 | TRBV7-3 | CASSPGPGLGETQYF
TRBJ2-5 | TRBV6-5 | CASSPLRDSQETQYF
TRBJ1-1 | TRBV3-1 | CASSQDGFKTEAFF
TRBJ1-2 | TRBV20-1 | CSADWRGDYGYTF
TRBJ1-2 | TRBV7-2 | CASSYSGGAIGGYTF
TRBJ1-1 | TRBV12-3/TRBV12-4 | CASSFGVTEAFF
TRBJ2-2 | TRBV5-1 | CASTLYPGPGELFF
TRBJ2-5 | TRBV29-1 | CSVAGRKETQYF
TRBJ2-7 | TRBV28 | CASSLLQGASDEQYF
TRBJ1-5 | TRBV7-9 | CASSPGTGDNQPQHF